This T cell receptor beta chain was recovered during a study of cytomegalovirus exposure and HLA in healthy donors. Overall study results and limits: In an earlier analysis, about 90% or about 30%: the productive usage of most TCR beta V segments. Some segments of the V type, notably TRBV6-2 and TRBV6-3, were excluded as indistinguishable. It was taken for granted in presence/absence analyses that sequencing depth across donors was roughly uniform.

PCR primers comprised 60 Vbeta and 13 Jbeta primers. Data came from immunoSEQ multiplex PCR; TCRdb stores just in-frame clones and leaves some out. The sample lists approximately 140,000 clones, more than 70% occurring once. Points on this clone: Its antigen is unknown.

V was pared by 2 bases and J by 7 bases, with 1 base of the junction left unmatched. The CDR3 is 13 residues long. The V gene's germline CDR1 is MNHEY and CDR2 SVGAGI. Those who donated were healthy bone marrow donors. The TCR comes from a male donor in good health and CMV-seropositive. The specimen was PBMCs. The J gene is TRBJ2-1, the V gene TRBV6-5, with 8 positions matching TRBD1. CDR3 loop: CASSYRQGNEQFF. Written as DNA, the CDR3 is TGTGCCAGCAGTTACAGACAGGGGAATGAGCAGTTCTTC.